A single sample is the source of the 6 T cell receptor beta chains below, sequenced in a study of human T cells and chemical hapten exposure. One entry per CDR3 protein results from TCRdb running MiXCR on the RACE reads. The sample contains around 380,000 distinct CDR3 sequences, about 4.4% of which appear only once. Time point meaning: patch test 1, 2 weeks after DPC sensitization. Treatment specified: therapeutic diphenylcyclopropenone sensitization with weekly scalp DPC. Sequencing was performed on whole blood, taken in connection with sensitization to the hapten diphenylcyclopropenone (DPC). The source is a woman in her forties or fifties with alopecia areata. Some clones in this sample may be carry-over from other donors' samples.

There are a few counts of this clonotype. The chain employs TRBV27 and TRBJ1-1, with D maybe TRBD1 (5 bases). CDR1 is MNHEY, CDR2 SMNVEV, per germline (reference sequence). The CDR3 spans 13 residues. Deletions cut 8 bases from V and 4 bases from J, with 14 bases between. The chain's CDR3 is CASFTPQGTEAFF. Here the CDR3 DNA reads TGTGCCAGCTTCACGCCCCAGGGCACTGAAGCTTTCTTT.

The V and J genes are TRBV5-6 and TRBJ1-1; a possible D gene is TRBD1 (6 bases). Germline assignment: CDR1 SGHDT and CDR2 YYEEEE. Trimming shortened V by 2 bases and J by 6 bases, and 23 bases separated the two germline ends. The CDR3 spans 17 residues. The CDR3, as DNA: TGTGCCAGCAGCTTAATTCCGGGGGCAAGGGTTGTCGCTGAAGCTTTCTTT. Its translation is CASSLIPGARVVAEAFF.

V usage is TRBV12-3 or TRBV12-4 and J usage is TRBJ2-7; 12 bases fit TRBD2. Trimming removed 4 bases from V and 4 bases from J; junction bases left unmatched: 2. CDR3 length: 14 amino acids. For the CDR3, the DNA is TGTGCCAGCAGTTCCGGACTAGCGGGGTACGAGCAGTACTTC. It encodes CASSSGLAGYEQYF.

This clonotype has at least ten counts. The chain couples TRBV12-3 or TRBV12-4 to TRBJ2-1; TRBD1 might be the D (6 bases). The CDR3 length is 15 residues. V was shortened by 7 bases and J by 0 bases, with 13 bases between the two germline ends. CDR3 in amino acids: CASTPDRSSYNEQFF. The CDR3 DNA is TGTGCCAGCACCCCAGACAGGTCCTCCTACAATGAGCAGTTCTTC.

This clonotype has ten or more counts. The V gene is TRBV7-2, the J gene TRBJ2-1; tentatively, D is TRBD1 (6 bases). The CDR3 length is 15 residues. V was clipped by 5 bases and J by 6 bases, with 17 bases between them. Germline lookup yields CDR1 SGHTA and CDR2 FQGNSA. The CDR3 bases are TGTGCCAGCAGCCCGCGGACAGTCCTGGGCAATGAGCAGTTCTTC. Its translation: CASSPRTVLGNEQFF.

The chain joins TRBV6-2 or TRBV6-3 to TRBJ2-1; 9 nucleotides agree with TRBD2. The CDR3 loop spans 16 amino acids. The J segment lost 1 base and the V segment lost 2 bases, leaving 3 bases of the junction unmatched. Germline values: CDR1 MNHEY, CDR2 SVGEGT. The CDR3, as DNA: TGTGCCAGCAGTTACATGCTAGCGGGGTCCTACAATGAGCAGTTCTTC. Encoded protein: CASSYMLAGSYNEQFF.